This T cell receptor (beta chain) originates from a study of beta chain features in type 1 diabetes. Study conclusions and caveats: A PCR bias possibly favoring shorter templates would apply equally to patients and controls. Researchers reported that naive, central memory and Treg TCRB repertoires appeared more similar in patients than in healthy donors. The study left unresolved whether HLA type influences TCRB rearrangement.

This CDR3 comprises 13 residues. V shed 7 bases and J shed 1 base, with 9 bases lying between them. CDR1 MDHEN and CDR2 SYDVKM come from the germline V gene. Investigators reverse transcribed all isolated RNA, so they sequenced expressed TCRB transcripts. Only in-frame clones appear in the TCRdb table, and some are missing; sequencing was by immunoSEQ multiplex PCR. The sample has 330,000 or so clones; 14% are singletons. This clone showed up just a few times. The antigen is undetermined. Sequencing used central memory CD4+ T cells from blood. The clonotype was recovered from a young man in good health. The genes are TRBV28 and TRBJ2-3, with TRBD1 as a possible D gene (6 bases). The CDR3 DNA is TGTGCCAGCATGGACAGTCGCACAGATACGCAGTATTTT. This translates into CASMDSRTDTQYF. Looking up the rest from reference TRBV28 and TRBJ2-3 gives the full variable domain: DVKVTQSSRYLVKRTGEKVFLECVQDMDHENMFWYRQDPGLGLRLIYFSYDVKMKEKGDIPEGYSVSREKKERFSLILESASTNQTSMYLCASMDSRTDTQYFGPGTRLTVL.